This T cell receptor beta chain emerged from a study of human T cells and chemical hapten exposure. TCRdb reprocessed the RACE reads via MiXCR and lists one record per CDR3 protein. The sample lists roughly 75,000 distinct CDR3 sequences, around 9.4% occurring once. This CDR3 comprises 15 residues. Trimming removed 1 base from V and 2 bases from J, with 11 bases in between. In its sample, this clonotype was seen many times. Noted time point: healthy volunteer bleed at 6 weeks. It was from unfractionated whole blood that total RNA was extracted. The rearrangement joins TRBV12-3 or TRBV12-4 to TRBJ1-1; D is perhaps TRBD1 (5 bases). The sample taken for sequencing was whole blood. This TCR was sampled from a female donor in good health. Some clones in this sample may be carry-over from other donors' samples. The chain's CDR3 is CASSLGGGANTEAFF. CDR3 coding DNA: TGTGCCAGCAGTTTAGGCGGAGGGGCTAACACTGAAGCTTTCTTT.